This T cell receptor beta chain originates from a study of lymphopenia after photon versus proton radiotherapy. Some clones are missing from TCRdb's copy, which holds only in-frame ones; the method was immunoSEQ multiplex PCR. The sample comprises 160,000 or so clones, approximately 90% of which are singletons, and around 5.1% rests with the top ten. In its sample, this clone was seen once. Its antigen is as yet unknown. Overall study results and limits: Authors raise, but do not show, better survival with proton therapy. Larger post-nadir TCR diversity loss correlated inversely with survival in deceased patients.

Per the germline V gene, CDR1 is SGHTA and CDR2 is FQGNSA. The CDR3 is made up of 13 amino acids. Trimming shortened V by 0 bases and J by 7 bases, and 7 bases separated the two germline ends. The sequencing here drew on peripheral blood, taken from a patient treated with photon-based radiotherapy. J is TRBJ2-1 and V is TRBV7-2; D not certain. The origin of this receptor is a man aged 45-65 years with gastric cancer. DNA of the CDR3: TGTGCCAGCAGCTTAGCGAAACGGAATGAGCAGTTCTTC. Protein sequence: CASSLAKRNEQFF.